This TCR beta chain was sequenced for a study of a mutant IDH1 vaccine in newly diagnosed glioma. As for the study in general: Males made up approximately 62% and females about 40% of treated patients, whose mean age was roughly 40 years.

Notes on this clone: Its antigen is unidentified.

Germline CDR1 reads SGHRS; CDR2 reads YFSETQ. This CDR3 region has 14 residues. The germline V and J ends were trimmed by 2 bases and 0 bases, with 7 bases remaining between them. Points from the study as a whole: Whatever changes occurred in top peripheral T cell clonotypes seemed unrelated to pseudoprogression.

The method was immunoSEQ multiplex PCR; TCRdb's version includes in-frame clones alone and lacks a portion of them. The sample contains around 36,000 clones, approximately 90% of which appear only once. Time point denoted: week 5, during vaccination. A 20-mer mutant IDH1 peptide at 300 ug was injected subcutaneously with topical imiquimod. Tumors from donors were new WHO grade 3 or 4 IDH1-mutant astrocytomas with ATRX loss. The gene calls are TRBV5-1 and TRBJ2-3; D gene unclear. This clonotype was obtained from a man aged 45-65 years with glioma. The sequences come from PBMCs, collected from a glioma patient whose treatment included an IDH1 peptide vaccine. In DNA form, the CDR3 reads TGCGCCAGCAGCTTACCTACTAGCACAGATACGCAGTATTTT. It encodes CASSLPTSTDTQYF.